The 10 T cell receptor beta chains below were found in one sample sequenced in a study of T cell repertoires in aging, cancer and after chemotherapy. Rearranged V-D-J TRB sequences were amplified with a mixed TRB-A/B primer pool. TCRdb re-called the multiplex PCR reads with MiXCR, one entry per CDR3 protein. The sample carries approximately 4,300 distinct CDR3 sequences, roughly 31% recorded once. The template was genomic DNA from peripheral blood, not RNA. The sample comprised blood. These receptors originate from a human donor in good health.

The V and J genes are TRBV30 and TRBJ2-7; 11 bases map to TRBD1. This CDR3 spans 14 amino acids. In germline, CDR1 is GTSNPN, CDR2 SVGIG (reference sequence). The V and J ends lost 6 bases and 6 bases, in that order; junction bases with no gene match: 10. The CDR3 region is CACHRDRGISEQYF. CDR3 DNA: TGTGCCTGTCACCGGGACAGGGGGATCTCCGAGCAGTACTTC.

The V and J genes are TRBV19 and TRBJ1-1; D not certain. V was pared by 0 bases and J by 1 base, with 3 bases between. The CDR3 consists of 13 residues. Germline V lookup: CDR1 LNHDA, CDR2 SQIVND (reference sequence). DNA of the CDR3: TGTGCCAGTAGTATAGACCAGAACACTGAAGCTTTCTTT. Amino acids: CASSIDQNTEAFF.

The genes are TRBV5-5 and TRBJ2-2, with 7 bases identical to TRBD1. With V trimmed by 4 bases and J by 3 bases, 6 bases remained unmatched. Germline values: CDR1 SGHKS, CDR2 YYEKEE (reference sequence). This CDR3 region has 15 residues. CDR3 nucleotides: TGTGCCAGCAGCCCCCGGGACAGCTACACCGGGGAGCTGTTTTTT. Residues: CASSPRDSYTGELFF.

The CDR3 spells CASSLEGAAKNIQYF. CDR3 DNA sequence: TGTGCCAGCAGTTTAGAGGGGGCTGCCAAAAACATTCAGTACTTC. The genes are TRBV27 and TRBJ2-4; 7 bases are shared with TRBD1. From germline, CDR1 is MNHEY and CDR2 SMNVEV (reference sequence). This CDR3 is 15 amino acids long. V dropped 2 bases and J dropped 1; count of bases not matched to a gene: 2.

By proportion, this clonotype is medium-sized. V gene TRBV30 combines with J gene TRBJ2-3; 8 bases map to TRBD2. CDR1 and CDR2 (germline): GTSNPN, SVGIG (reference sequence). After removal of 0 bases from V and 6 bases from J, the junction contained 8 bases not matched to a gene. The CDR3 extends over 15 amino acids. CDR3 nucleotide sequence: TGTGCCTGGAGTGTACACGGGGGGGCCGTGGATACGCAGTATTTT. Translated, it gives CAWSVHGGAVDTQYF.

This clonotype was recorded a few times. The rearrangement joins TRBV5-5 to TRBJ1-1; unclear D gene. V was pared by 1 base and J by 4 bases, with 11 bases between. Germline CDR1 and CDR2: SGHKS and YYEKEE (reference sequence). The CDR3 covers 14 residues. In DNA form, the CDR3 reads TGTGCCAGCAGCTTGATTCGGCGGGGCACTGAAGCTTTCTTT. This codes for CASSLIRRGTEAFF.

This clonotype was seen more than once but under ten times. The CDR3 reads CASSYTQTDPEDTQYF. The CDR3 DNA reads TGTGCCAGCAGTTACACACAGACAGACCCCGAAGATACGCAGTATTTT. The rearrangement joins TRBV6-5 to TRBJ2-3; tentatively, D is TRBD1 (5 bases). Germline assignment: CDR1 MNHEY and CDR2 SVGAGI. V gave up 2 bases and J gave up 5 bases, with 17 bases separating them. The CDR3 is made up of 16 amino acids.

This clonotype showed up just a few times. The chain uses TRBV5-6 and TRBJ1-5; D gene ambiguous. Trimming took off 0 bases at V and 5 bases at J, with 24 bases between the two ends. Looked up from germline, CDR1 is SGHDT and CDR2 is YYEEEE. The CDR3 runs 19 residues. CDR3 coding DNA: TGTGCCAGCAGCTTGGCTGTAGGATTGTGGGCGAAGGAGGATCAGCCCCAGCATTTT. This encodes CASSLAVGLWAKEDQPQHF.

This clonotype was observed a handful of times. Written as DNA, the CDR3 is TGTGCCAGCAGCACCGGCTCTGGAAACACCATATATTTT. It encodes CASSTGSGNTIYF. The chain links TRBV5-6 to TRBJ1-3; D unclear. Germline-derived CDR1 and CDR2 are SGHDT and YYEEEE. The CDR3 runs to 13 residues. V was shortened by 4 bases and J by 0 bases, with 5 bases between the two germline ends.

This chain joins TRBV19 and TRBJ2-3, with TRBD2 identical over 7 bases. The CDR3 sequence is 16 residues long. Germline V lookup: CDR1 LNHDA, CDR2 SQIVND (reference sequence). The V and J ends lost 5 bases and 3 bases, in that order; junction bases with no gene match: 11. The DNA for the CDR3 is TGTGCCAGTAGTCCCCGAGAGATGGGGGGGACAGATACGCAGTATTTT. Its protein is CASSPREMGGTDTQYF.